Detailed here is one T cell receptor beta chain. Its specificity is unknown. This record belongs to a study of T cells in localized non-small cell lung cancer. Deletions cut 5 bases from V and 9 bases from J, with 10 bases between. Germline-derived CDR1 and CDR2 are SGHTA and FQGTGA. The CDR3 is 11 amino acids. Profiling relied on immunoSEQ multiplex PCR, and the TCRdb table lists in-frame clones only, not all of them. The data hold 35,000 to 50,000 clones, with roughly 83% observed a single time. Findings and limits, study-wide: Those with higher blood T cell density had longer overall survival. Heterogeneity within the tumor remains possible, as just one region underwent sequencing. The greatest T cell clonality was found in uninvolved adjacent lung (higher than in tumor). Adjacent lung held a median roughly 60 of the top 100 tumor clones.

The sequenced sample was PBMCs, obtained before any cancer treatment. The receptor comes from a woman between 35 and 70 years old with stage II squamous cell lung carcinoma. This sequence joins TRBV7-3 and TRBJ2-5; D uncertain. The CDR3 DNA follows: TGTGCCAGCAGCCCCCGTGGGGCCCAGTACTTC. Its protein is CASSPRGAQYF. Together with reference TRBV7-3 and TRBJ2-5, the CDR3 gives the full variable domain: GAGVSQTPSNKVTEKGKYVELRCDPISGHTALYWYRQSLGQGPEFLIYFQGTGAADDSGLPNDRFFAVRPEGSVSTLKIQRTERGDSAVYLCASSPRGAQYFGPGTRLLVL.